These 31 T cell receptor beta chains originate from one sample sequenced in a study of blood T cell repertoires in COVID-19. Sequencing was performed with immunoSEQ multiplex PCR; in TCRdb, only in-frame clones are kept and a portion is missing. Of about 210,000 clones listed, roughly 86% are singletons. Sample: PBMCs or T cells enriched from blood (not recorded which). These receptor sequences come from a man aged 18 to 35 with acute COVID-19.

The chain has TRBV10-3 and TRBJ2-2; D is perhaps TRBD2 (6 bases). This CDR3 has 17 residues. Germline V gene sequence: CDR1 ENHRY, CDR2 SYGVKD. Trimming pared 3 bases from V and 1 base from J, leaving 15 bases between. The DNA of the CDR3 is TGTGCCATCAGTGACCCCTCGGGACTCATGAACACCGGGGAGCTGTTTTTT. Translated, it gives CAISDPSGLMNTGELFF.

The chain carries TRBV6-5 and TRBJ1-3; TRBD1 agrees at 7 bases. The V segment lost 5 bases and the J segment 2 bases; nucleotides outside the gene matches: 3. This CDR3 has 14 amino acids. From germline, CDR1 is MNHEY and CDR2 SVGAGI. CDR3 DNA sequence: TGTGCCAGCAGTCCAGACAGGGCTGGAAACACCATATATTTT. This codes for CASSPDRAGNTIYF.

This chain links TRBV5-4 with TRBJ1-2; no clear D gene. Trimming left V 5 bases short and J 0 bases short, with 8 bases between. The CDR3 spans 13 residues. Germline values: CDR1 SGHNT, CDR2 YYREEE (reference sequence). CDR3 residues: CASRGGPNYGYTF. The DNA for the CDR3 is TGTGCCAGCAGGGGAGGGCCTAACTATGGCTACACCTTC.

This chain connects TRBV2 to TRBJ2-7, with D unresolved. Germline V gene data show CDR1 as SNHLY and CDR2 as FYNNEI. CDR3 length: 15 residues. V gave up 3 bases and J gave up 0 bases, with 12 bases separating them. The CDR3 DNA reads as TGTGCCAGCAGTGAGGAGCTCTGGAGCTCCTACGAGCAGTACTTC. Its translation: CASSEELWSSYEQYF. The entire variable domain, with the rest obtained from reference TRBV2 and TRBJ2-7, is as follows: EPEVTQTPSHQVTQMGQEVILRCVPISNHLYFYWYRQILGQKVEFLVSFYNNEISEKSEIFDDQFSVERPDGSNFTLKIRSTKLEDSAMYFCASSEELWSSYEQYFGPGTRLTVT.

The table lists this clone with a count of one. The J gene is TRBJ1-2, the V gene TRBV30, with D possibly being TRBD1 (6 bases). Germline V gene lookup returns CDR1 GTSNPN and CDR2 SVGIG (reference sequence). Trimming pared 3 bases from V and 8 bases from J, leaving 13 bases between. The length of the CDR3 is 12 residues. The CDR3 DNA sequence: TGTGCCTGGAGAGGGGGGGCGCGGGGCTACACCTTC. This sequence encodes CAWRGGARGYTF.

The chain links TRBV24-1 to TRBJ1-5; D remains unclear. Trimming took off 7 bases at V and 9 bases at J, with 21 bases between the two ends. Germline V CDR1 and CDR2: KGHDR, SFDVKD. There are 15 residues in the CDR3. In DNA, the CDR3 is TGTGCCACCAGCGGGGTAGCAGTGGCAGGTGGGCCCCAGCATTTT. It encodes CATSGVAVAGGPQHF.

This clone was seen many times. The chain carries TRBV19 and TRBJ1-5; no definite D call. V lost 3 bases to trimming and J lost 0 bases, with 9 bases between them. This CDR3 is built from 15 residues. Germline CDR1 and CDR2: LNHDA and SQIVND (reference sequence). CDR3 region: CASSIQDLSNQPQHF. The CDR3 DNA follows: TGTGCCAGTAGTATCCAGGATCTTAGCAATCAGCCCCAGCATTTT.

This clone was seen a handful of times. The chain employs TRBV18 and TRBJ1-4; TRBD1 matches at 9 bases. This CDR3 comprises 14 residues. The V gene's germline CDR1 is KGHSH and CDR2 LQKENI. Trimming removed 3 bases from V and 6 bases from J; junction bases left unmatched: 2. CDR3 region: CASSPGQGHEKLFF. CDR3 sequence (DNA): TGTGCCAGCTCACCGGGACAGGGCCATGAAAAACTGTTTTTT.

The table lists this clone with a count of one. The V gene is TRBV2, the J gene TRBJ1-2; 8 bases align to TRBD1. This CDR3 spans 15 amino acids. Per the germline V gene, CDR1 is SNHLY and CDR2 is FYNNEI. Germline trimming cut 6 bases from V and 4 bases from J; bases unmatched to any gene: 10. The DNA for the CDR3 is TGTGCCAGCAGGGGGGGAAGTGGACAGGGCTATGGCTACACCTTC. Encoded protein: CASRGGSGQGYGYTF.

The chain carries TRBV7-8 and TRBJ2-7; 14 nucleotides align to TRBD2. The trim removed 2 bases at V and 3 bases at J, leaving 3 bases unmatched. CDR3 size: 16 residues. Germline V gene sequence: CDR1 SGHVS, CDR2 FQNEAQ. CDR3 protein: CASSLLGTSGSYEQYF. In DNA form, the CDR3 reads TGTGCCAGCAGCTTACTCGGGACTAGCGGGAGCTACGAGCAGTACTTC.

The CDR3 is CSVEFGTTQVGTEAFF. Here the CDR3 DNA reads TGCAGCGTTGAATTCGGGACAACTCAAGTAGGGACTGAAGCTTTCTTT. This chain joins TRBV29-1 and TRBJ1-1; D may be TRBD1 (6 bases). V lost 2 bases and J 5 bases, leaving 21 bases between the germline ends. The CDR3 runs to 16 residues. The germline CDR1 and CDR2 sequences are SQVTM and ANQGSEA.

V is TRBV28 and J is TRBJ1-4; 9 bases align to TRBD1. The CDR3 is 16 amino acids. The germline gives CDR1 MDHEN, CDR2 SYDVKM. Trimming at V came to 4 bases and at J to 7 bases, leaving 10 bases not matched to a gene. DNA of the CDR3: TGTGCCAGCAGTTCCCCCGGGACAGGGAACATTGAAAAACTGTTTTTT. It translates to CASSSPGTGNIEKLFF.

In its sample, this clone was seen once. V usage is TRBV7-2 and J usage is TRBJ1-6, with D tentatively TRBD1 (5 bases). V shed 0 bases and J shed 7 bases, with 13 bases lying between them. Germline V gene sequence: CDR1 SGHTA, CDR2 FQGNSA. This CDR3 is 16 amino acids long. CDR3 sequence reads: CASSLAPEGANSPLHF. DNA of the CDR3: TGTGCCAGCAGCTTAGCGCCGGAAGGGGCGAATTCACCCCTCCACTTT. Full variable domain (outside the CDR3, taken from reference TRBV7-2 and TRBJ1-6): GAGVSQSPSNKVTEKGKDVELRCDPISGHTALYWYRQSLGQGLEFLIYFQGNSAPDKSGLPSDRFSAERTGGSVSTLTIQRTQQEDSAVYLCASSLAPEGANSPLHFGNGTRLTVT.

Points on this clone: This specimen includes other DNA sequences encoding the same CDR3. The chain recombines TRBV28 with TRBJ2-7; TRBD1 is a possible D gene (5 bases). This CDR3 region has 12 residues. CDR1 MDHEN and CDR2 SYDVKM come from the germline V gene. Trimming removed 3 bases at V and 4 bases at J, with 7 bases between. The CDR3 nucleotides are TGTGCCAGCAGTTTGCAGGGATACGAGCAGTACTTC. It specifies CASSLQGYEQYF.

The chain uses TRBV15 and TRBJ2-7, with D possibly matching TRBD1 (5 bases). V gave up 5 bases and J gave up 2 bases, with 22 bases separating them. Per the germline V gene, CDR1 is LNHNV and CDR2 is YYDKDF (reference sequence). The CDR3 is 17 amino acids. The CDR3 region has the DNA TGTGCCACCAGCGATGGGCCGAAGGGGAATGACCCCTACGAGCAGTACTTC. This codes for CATSDGPKGNDPYEQYF.

The table lists this clone with many counts. The rearrangement links TRBV4-1 to TRBJ2-2; D is possibly TRBD2 (5 bases). V lost 1 base and J lost 4, with 10 bases in between. The germline V gene has CDR1 MGHRA and CDR2 YSYEKL. There are 15 residues in the CDR3. The CDR3 sequence is CASSQGIGGTGELFF. CDR3 coding DNA: TGCGCCAGCAGCCAAGGGATAGGAGGCACCGGGGAGCTGTTTTTT.

Regarding this clone: Other DNA sequences in this sample translate to the same CDR3. This chain joins TRBV7-2 and TRBJ2-7; 9 bases are shared with TRBD1. Germline trimming cut 4 bases from V and 4 bases from J; bases unmatched to any gene: 5. Germline CDR1 and CDR2: SGHTA and FQGNSA. The CDR3 is 14 residues long. The CDR3 bases are TGTGCCAGCAGCTCCGGGACAGGGTCGTACGAGCAGTACTTC. This gives the protein CASSSGTGSYEQYF.

This chain uses TRBV5-1 with TRBJ2-1, with D perhaps TRBD1 (5 bases). The germline gives CDR1 SGHRS, CDR2 YFSETQ. This CDR3 has 14 residues. The germline V and J ends were trimmed by 4 bases and 9 bases, with 17 bases remaining between them. The CDR3 sequence: CASSPPSGGAEQFF. The DNA for the CDR3 is TGCGCCAGCAGCCCTCCGTCAGGTGGGGCTGAGCAGTTCTTC.

This clone is a singleton in its sample. J is TRBJ1-2 and V is TRBV21-1; the DNA was not compared with TRBD1, the D call given in the table. TRBV21-1 is assigned pseudogene status. The length of the CDR3 is 14 residues. The DNA for the CDR3 is TGTGCCAGCACCGAACAGGATTCGTACTATGGCTACACCTTC. This sequence encodes CASTEQDSYYGYTF.

The rearrangement joins TRBV7-2 to TRBJ1-2; 7 bases align to TRBD1. The junction had 7 bases not matched to a gene; V was cut back by 3 bases and J by 6 bases. Germline V gene lookup returns CDR1 SGHTA and CDR2 FQGNSA. The CDR3 spans 14 residues. The CDR3 DNA reads as TGTGCCAGCAGCTTTCCTGGACAGGTCCATGGCTACACCTTC. Protein sequence: CASSFPGQVHGYTF.

This clone is a singleton in its sample. The CDR3 DNA is TGCGCCAGCAGCTTGACGGAGGGCCCCCACAATGAGCAGTTCTTC. Translation gives CASSLTEGPHNEQFF. The chain uses TRBV5-1 and TRBJ2-1, with D possibly TRBD2 on 6 matching bases. Germline CDR1 SGHRS, CDR2 YFSETQ. The CDR3 totals 15 residues. The V end lost 1 base, the J end lost 5 bases, and 13 bases lay between the germline ends.

The V call is TRBV30, the J call TRBJ2-1, with a tentative D call TRBD1 (6 bases). Trimming shortened V by 2 bases and J by 8 bases, and 13 bases separated the two germline ends. There are 13 residues in the CDR3. Germline V gene lookup returns CDR1 GTSNPN and CDR2 SVGIG (reference sequence). The CDR3 is CAWSRRQVYEQFF. The CDR3 DNA sequence: TGTGCCTGGAGTAGAAGACAGGTCTATGAGCAGTTCTTC.

This chain uses TRBV28 with TRBJ1-3, with a possible D match to TRBD1 (6 bases). V dropped 5 bases and J dropped 0 bases, with 14 bases sitting between them. Germline assignment: CDR1 MDHEN and CDR2 SYDVKM. The CDR3 has 16 amino acids. CDR3 sequence: CASSGYRVRSGNTIYF. DNA for the CDR3: TGTGCCAGCAGTGGATACAGGGTCCGCTCTGGAAACACCATATATTTT.

This chain connects TRBV27 to TRBJ1-5, with D possibly matching TRBD1 (6 bases). V lost 6 bases to trimming and J lost 6 bases, with 15 bases between them. The CDR3 consists of 14 residues. CDR1 is MNHEY and CDR2 is SMNVEV in the germline V gene (reference sequence). CDR3 DNA sequence: TGTGCCAGCAGCGGGTGGGGGGGCACTCAGCCCCAGCATTTT. It specifies CASSGWGGTQPQHF.

This chain uses TRBV4-3 with TRBJ2-7; 11 bases line up with TRBD1. CDR1 and CDR2 from the germline V gene are LGHNA and YSLEER. Trimming removed 4 bases from V and 0 bases from J; junction bases left unmatched: 2. The CDR3 has 15 residues. The CDR3 nucleotides read TGCGCCAGCAGCCTAGGGACAGGGGGCTCCTACGAGCAGTACTTC. This codes for CASSLGTGGSYEQYF.

This clone was recorded only once. This sequence joins TRBV28 and TRBJ1-2; 12 nucleotides agree with TRBD1. The CDR3 length is 17 residues. The V segment lost 3 bases and the J segment 2 bases; nucleotides outside the gene matches: 7. CDR1 MDHEN and CDR2 SYDVKM come from the germline V gene. CDR3 sequence: CASSFPGQGASNYGYTF. CDR3 sequence (DNA): TGTGCCAGCAGTTTCCCGGGACAGGGGGCCTCCAACTATGGCTACACCTTC.

The rearrangement links TRBV20-1 to TRBJ1-1; no definite D call. The germline V gene encodes CDR1 DFQATT and CDR2 SNEGSKA (reference sequence). V dropped 3 bases and J dropped 5 bases, with 10 bases sitting between them. The CDR3 contains 12 residues. The CDR3 loop reads CSASGRGTEAFF. The CDR3 region has the DNA TGCAGTGCTAGTGGCCGAGGGACTGAAGCTTTCTTT.

The chain couples TRBV13 to TRBJ2-1; the D gene is possibly TRBD2 (6 bases). Germline-derived CDR1 and CDR2 are PRHDT and FYEKMQ (reference sequence). With 2 bases removed from V and 0 bases from J, the gap between germline ends came to 8 bases. This CDR3 contains 15 residues. CDR3 loop: CASSLRTTSYNEQFF. CDR3 bases: TGTGCCAGCAGCTTAAGGACTACCTCCTACAATGAGCAGTTCTTC.

The chain combines TRBV19 with TRBJ1-1, with 8 bases lining up with TRBD1. The CDR3 runs 16 residues. Trimming at V came to 1 base and at J to 1 base, leaving 5 bases not matched to a gene. The germline CDR1 and CDR2 sequences are LNHDA and SQIVND (reference sequence). The CDR3 spells CASSIVRTGKNTEAFF. The CDR3 DNA sequence: TGTGCCAGTAGTATAGTCCGGACAGGGAAGAACACTGAAGCTTTCTTT.

The rearrangement links TRBV4-2 to TRBJ2-7, with D tentatively TRBD2 (5 bases). Trimming removed 0 bases at V and 5 bases at J, with 5 bases between. The CDR3 spans 12 residues. Germline V lookup: CDR1 LGHNA, CDR2 YNFKEQ. CDR3 residues: CASSQDGNEQYF. Here the CDR3 DNA reads TGTGCCAGCAGCCAAGACGGGAACGAGCAGTACTTC.

The rearrangement uses TRBV11-3 and TRBJ2-1, with 16 positions matching TRBD2. After removal of 5 bases from V and 4 bases from J, the junction contained 14 bases not matched to a gene. Germline assignment: CDR1 SGHNT and CDR2 YENEEA. This CDR3 comprises 20 residues. The CDR3: CASSKDLGLAGGPPYNEQFF. DNA for the CDR3: TGTGCCAGCAGCAAAGACCTGGGACTAGCGGGAGGGCCACCTTACAATGAGCAGTTCTTC.